The rows below give T cell receptor beta chains drawn from one sample of a study of prognosis after radiotherapy for stage I lung cancer. TCRdb analysed the multiplex PCR reads with MiXCR anew, one entry per CDR3 protein. The sample has about 22,000 distinct CDR3 sequences, roughly 39% seen once. Sequences were derived from PBMCs, sampled before or after stereotactic body radiation therapy (not recorded which). These receptors were collected from a donor at least 50 years old with non-small cell lung cancer. Both conserved end residues are part of each CDR3. Clone size appears in some rows only: once, few, many, or a class for an expanded clone.

cdr3_length v_call clone_size cdr3_aa
15 TRBV9 many CASSPLDRRNNEQFF
14 TRBV20-1 many CSAPEGDRVYGYTF
14 TRBV28 . CASSPIRGSYGYTF
15 TRBV19 many CASSIPRGMNTEAFF
14 TRBV10-1 once CASSLSGEGNEQFF
16 TRBV6-1 . CASTEIGGCNTWELFF
16 TRBV9 . CASSTSGRRDTGELFF
16 TRBV6-8 many CASSSCGLGGSYEQYF
13 TRBV7-6 . CASILATGDVQFF
15 TRBV28 . CASSDSTGGTDTQYF
17 TRBV27 many CASSLGGGVFLTDTQYF
14 TRBV6-1 few CASRGQGAVGELFF
12 TRBV10-3 many CAISEGLEKLFF
15 TRBV7-2 . CASSLEAGGPGEQYF
13 TRBV6-1 . CASIETQVFEQYF
16 TRBV5-1 . CASSLLGKGDGETQYF
15 TRBV28 once CASSFGGGSRYGYTF
16 TRBV15 many CATSREAPSAAYEQYF
14 TRBV3-1 many CASSQMRVNGELFF
11 TRBV28 . CASSRTGGYTF
12 TRBV2 many CASSESSAKLFF
15 TRBV15 . CATSRAYSPSYEQYF
15 TRBV9 many CASSVEAAYNSPLHF
15 TRBV27 . CASSFQGAGTGELFF
14 TRBV18 many CASSTTGGNGELFF
14 TRBV28 many CASSFPWTKSEQYF
13 TRBV5-5 many CASSLLGGYGYTF
12 TRBV24-1 many CATSDPTRGAFF
16 TRBV2 many CASNRGGASGANVLTF
13 TRBV6-1 . CASKVPSGNTIYF
12 TRBV7-2 many CASSSRKNEAFF
13 TRBV6-4 . CASNGGGEETHYF
12 TRBV25-1 many CVSSAIAGELFF
11 TRBV19 . CASSYLIEQFF
14 TRBV19 many CASSLRDGSYEQYF
10 TRBV18 . CASSPSRQYF
16 TRBV7-2 many CASSSPGLAGEGEQFF
15 TRBV12-3/TRBV12-4 . CASSFSGLAGGEQYF
16 TRBV11-2 . CASSGGVQGASYEQYF
13 TRBV12-3/TRBV12-4 many CASRKQGIYEQYF
15 TRBV12-3/TRBV12-4 once CASIHSWGETDTQYF
15 TRBV11-2 many CASSFILADGGGQYF
16 TRBV20-1 . CSSRSPPGQGGTEAFF
15 TRBV11-2 many CASSSRGYWSETQYF
15 TRBV5-1 . CASSGGQGEIRGYTF
13 TRBV6-1 many CATLSRGLGEAFF
15 TRBV19 many CASSRTSGFSGEQYF
12 TRBV18 many CASSSVNTEAFF
15 TRBV19 . CASRVVGQAYNEQFF
13 TRBV27 many CASSFGAADIQYF
15 TRBV7-9 . CASRLGTGGDTEAFF
13 TRBV20-1 . CSAGGQANTEAFF
15 TRBV20-1 many CSARDHRGRDTEAFF
13 TRBV6-5 . CASRYRGVTEAFF
14 TRBV7-9 . CASINQAGTGELFF